This T cell receptor (beta chain) was retrieved from a study of T cell responses to AZD1222 COVID-19 vaccine. Study-level results: Two doses of AZD1222 preceded a rise in Spike-specific TCR breadth and depth. Most donors were white British and more were female, and clonal diversity was possibly underestimated. Mapped onto spike, vaccine-associated CD4 TCRs spanned it and were dominant at 160-218 and 743-854.

About this clone itself: The target antigen is unknown.

The V gene's germline CDR1 is LNHDA and CDR2 SQIVND (reference sequence). V lost 10 bases to trimming and J lost 3 bases, with 27 bases between them. The CDR3 has 18 residues. Some clones are missing from TCRdb's copy, which holds only in-frame ones; the method was immunoSEQ multiplex PCR. The sample has fewer than 200,000 clones, 92% seen once. This rearrangement joins TRBV19 to TRBJ2-2; D could derive from TRBD1 or TRBD2 (6 bases each). The clonotype was recovered from an adult in good health. The input for sequencing was peripheral blood, taken on day 0 of AZD1222 vaccination. CDR3 in amino acids: CATTKTGGSPGYTGELFF. The CDR3, as DNA: TGTGCCACCACAAAAACCGGGGGCAGCCCTGGGTACACCGGGGAGCTGTTTTTT.